The 9 T cell receptor beta chains given below trace back to one sample, sequenced in a study of a mutant IDH1 vaccine in newly diagnosed glioma. The antigens of these receptors remain unknown. Time point described: week 5, during vaccination. Each dose of the vaccine consisted of 300 ug of mutant IDH1 20-mer peptide, with topical imiquimod. TCRdb's copy holds only in-frame clones and misses some; the assay was immunoSEQ multiplex PCR. This sample has 25,000 or so clones, with around 85% found just once. Specimen: PBMCs, collected from a glioma patient whose treatment included an IDH1 peptide vaccine. These TCRs come from a man aged 35 to 55 with glioma. Some clones in this sample may be carry-over from other donors' samples.

The count of this clone is one. The J gene is TRBJ2-1, the V gene TRBV6-5, with D maybe TRBD2 (6 bases). Germline values: CDR1 MNHEY, CDR2 SVGAGI. V lost 2 bases and J 6 bases, leaving 11 bases between the germline ends. The CDR3 sequence is 14 residues long. In DNA form, the CDR3 reads TGTGCCAGCAGTTACGTGTCCGGGGGCAATGAGCAGTTCTTC. This encodes CASSYVSGGNEQFF.

This chain connects TRBV5-5 to TRBJ2-7; D could derive from TRBD1 or TRBD2 (5 bases each). The CDR3 has 14 residues. The germline gives CDR1 SGHKS, CDR2 YYEKEE (reference sequence). V shed 4 bases and J shed 4 bases, with 15 bases lying between them. The CDR3 nucleotides read TGTGCCAGCAGCAAAGACCGGGACCTGTACGAGCAGTACTTC. Amino acid sequence: CASSKDRDLYEQYF.

V is TRBV6-5 and J is TRBJ1-4; D is uncertain. Trimming removed 4 bases from V and 0 bases from J, with 9 bases in between. CDR3 length: 15 amino acids. The germline gives CDR1 MNHEY, CDR2 SVGAGI. CDR3 residues: CASSSRRTTNEKLFF. The CDR3 bases are TGTGCCAGCAGTTCCCGACGGACAACTAATGAAAAACTGTTTTTT.

V and J are TRBV5-1 and TRBJ1-2; no reliable D call. Germline V gene sequence: CDR1 SGHRS, CDR2 YFSETQ. The V end lost 1 base, the J end lost 5 bases, and 6 bases lay between the germline ends. This CDR3 comprises 12 residues. CDR3 nucleotide sequence: TGCGCCAGCAGCTTGTCCGGGTATGGCTACACCTTC. It specifies CASSLSGYGYTF.

There are a few counts of this clone. The chain combines TRBV6-6 with TRBJ2-6; 10 nucleotides match TRBD1. Germline V lookup: CDR1 MNHNY, CDR2 SVGAGI (reference sequence). The CDR3 is 16 residues long. The ends lost 4 bases at V and 2 bases at J; junction bases unmatched: 2. The chain's CDR3 is CASSLTGGAGANVLTF. For the CDR3, the DNA is TGTGCCAGCAGTTTGACAGGGGGCGCTGGGGCCAACGTCCTGACTTTC.

This rearrangement joins TRBV5-4 to TRBJ1-2; 7 nucleotides agree with TRBD1. The germline V gene has CDR1 SGHNT and CDR2 YYREEE (reference sequence). CDR3 size: 14 residues. With V trimmed by 4 bases and J by 2 bases, 5 bases remained unmatched. CDR3 coding DNA: TGTGCCAGCAGCATGGACAGGACGAACTATGGCTACACCTTC. Amino acids: CASSMDRTNYGYTF.

The chain is built from TRBV2 and TRBJ2-3; D gene ambiguous. Trimming shortened V by 11 bases and J by 2 bases, and 14 bases separated the two germline ends. This CDR3 contains 13 residues. From germline, CDR1 is SNHLY and CDR2 FYNNEI. For the CDR3, the DNA is TGTGCCGGGAACAGAGGAAACACAGATACGCAGTATTTT. Its translation: CAGNRGNTDTQYF.

This clone was seen more than once but under ten times. The rearrangement uses TRBV11-2 and TRBJ1-1; D not certain. The CDR3 length is 14 residues. The germline V gene has CDR1 SGHAT and CDR2 FQNNGV. Trimming removed 3 bases at V and 4 bases at J, with 12 bases between. The CDR3 nucleotides read TGTGCCAGCAGCTTCGGGGTTTTGGGCACTGAAGCTTTCTTT. Amino acids: CASSFGVLGTEAFF.

The chain couples TRBV6-4 to TRBJ2-1, with a weak D call TRBD1 (6 bases). V lost 0 bases and J 3 bases, leaving 6 bases between the germline ends. CDR1 MRHNA and CDR2 SNTAGT come from the germline V gene. This CDR3 is 14 amino acids long. CDR3: CASSDSQGYNEQFF. CDR3 nucleotides: TGTGCCAGCAGTGACTCACAGGGCTACAATGAGCAGTTCTTC.